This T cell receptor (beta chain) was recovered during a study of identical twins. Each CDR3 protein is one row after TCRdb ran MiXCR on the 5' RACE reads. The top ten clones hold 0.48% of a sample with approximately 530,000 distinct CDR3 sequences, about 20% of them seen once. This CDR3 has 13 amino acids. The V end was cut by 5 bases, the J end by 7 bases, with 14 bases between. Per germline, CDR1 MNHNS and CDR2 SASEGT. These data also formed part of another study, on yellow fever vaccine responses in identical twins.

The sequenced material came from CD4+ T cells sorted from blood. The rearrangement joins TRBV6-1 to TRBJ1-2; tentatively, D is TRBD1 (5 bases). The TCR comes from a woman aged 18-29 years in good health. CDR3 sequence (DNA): TGTGCCAGCAGTCGATCGGGGGGGGGTGGCTACACCTTC. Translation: CASSRSGGGGYTF.